Shown below are 8 T cell receptor beta chains from a single sample sequenced in a study of T cell changes during pregnancy in multiple sclerosis (dated by TCRdb to between 2017 and 2020). The protocol used for the library was the immunoSEQ multiplex PCR assay. TCRdb stores this immuneACCESS table with in-frame sequences only. Part of the clones is absent; in the studies checked, under half of the shortfall reflects unresolved V genes, and no reason is known for the rest. In this sample the table shows about 64,000 clones, 80% to 95% of which occur a single time. Roughly 1.4% of the sample is in the top ten clones. The source was peripheral blood, collected in the second trimester of pregnancy. These receptors were obtained from a female donor with multiple sclerosis, enrolled in a pregnancy study.

The chain couples TRBV18 to TRBJ2-7, with 8 bases that match TRBD2. V shed 3 bases, J shed 2 bases, and the junction held 6 bases outside the gene matches. This CDR3 has 15 residues. Looked up from germline, CDR1 is KGHSH and CDR2 is LQKENI. The CDR3: CASSPKREFPYEQYF. The CDR3 nucleotides are TGTGCCAGCTCACCGAAGCGGGAGTTTCCCTACGAGCAGTACTTC. The full variable domain, rest sourced from reference TRBV18 and TRBJ2-7, is NAGVMQNPRHLVRRRGQEARLRCSPMKGHSHVYWYRQLPEEGLKFMVYLQKENIIDESGMPKERFSAEFPKEGPSILRIQQVVRGDSAAYFCASSPKREFPYEQYFGPGTRLTVT.

The rearrangement joins TRBV5-1 to TRBJ1-1, with a weak D call TRBD1 (5 bases). The CDR3 extends over 17 amino acids. Per germline, CDR1 SGHRS and CDR2 YFSETQ. V lost 3 bases and J 2 bases, leaving 20 bases between the germline ends. The CDR3 nucleotides are TGCGCCAGCAGCTGGGGCGTAAACAGCAGAACAAACACTGAAGCTTTCTTT. Translation: CASSWGVNSRTNTEAFF.

The rearrangement links TRBV2 to TRBJ1-5; TRBD1 agrees at 11 bases. Germline V gene lookup returns CDR1 SNHLY and CDR2 FYNNEI. This CDR3 region has 15 residues. V was clipped by 6 bases and J by 5 bases; unmatched bases: 6. The CDR3 protein is CASRGTGGVHQPQHF. The DNA of the CDR3 is TGTGCCAGCAGGGGGACAGGGGGTGTCCATCAGCCCCAGCATTTT.

This chain connects TRBV5-6 to TRBJ1-6; possible D gene TRBD1, 5 bases. In germline, CDR1 is SGHDT, CDR2 YYEEEE. Trimming took 0 bases from V and 14 from J, leaving 18 bases between them. There are 15 residues in the CDR3. The CDR3 here is CASSLVDWGSSTLHF. The CDR3 DNA sequence: TGTGCCAGCAGCTTGGTGGATTGGGGCTCCTCAACCCTCCACTTT. Combining the CDR3 with reference TRBV5-6 and TRBJ1-6 gives the whole variable domain DAGVTQSPTHLIKTRGQQVTLRCSPKSGHDTVSWYQQALGQGPQFIFQYYEEEERQRGNFPDRFSGHQFPNYSSELNVNALLLGDSALYLCASSLVDWGSSTLHFGNGTRLTVT.

The chain combines TRBV6-5 with TRBJ2-7; D perhaps matches TRBD2 (5 bases). The CDR3 is 15 residues long. V lost 0 bases and J lost 3, with 12 bases in between. The germline V gene encodes CDR1 MNHEY and CDR2 SVGAGI. CDR3 amino acids: CASSYSALGDYEQYF. The CDR3 DNA sequence: TGTGCCAGCAGTTACTCTGCTCTCGGGGACTACGAGCAGTACTTC.

This clone came up once. The chain is built from TRBV19 and TRBJ2-5; no firm D call. V was clipped by 7 bases and J by 4 bases, with 10 bases between them. Per the germline V gene, CDR1 is LNHDA and CDR2 is SQIVND (reference sequence). The CDR3 contains 12 residues. CDR3 region: CASMNSGETQYF. CDR3 nucleotide sequence: TGTGCCAGTATGAACTCTGGAGAGACCCAGTACTTC.

This chain uses TRBV7-3 with TRBJ2-7, with TRBD2 matching over 8 bases. Trimming at V came to 2 bases and at J to 3 bases, leaving 3 bases not matched to a gene. Per germline, CDR1 SGHTA and CDR2 FQGTGA. CDR3 size: 14 residues. CDR3 DNA: TGTGCCAGCAGCTTATATGCGGGGGGCTACGAGCAGTACTTC. Protein: CASSLYAGGYEQYF.

J is TRBJ2-7 and V is TRBV6-5; tentative D call: TRBD1 (6 bases). In germline, CDR1 is MNHEY, CDR2 SVGAGI. Trimming took off 2 bases at V and 2 bases at J, with 13 bases between the two ends. The CDR3 has 15 amino acids. CDR3 amino acids: CASSYGGPTTYEQYF. The DNA for the CDR3 is TGTGCCAGCAGTTACGGGGGCCCTACCACCTACGAGCAGTACTTC.